This entry lists 20 T cell receptor beta chains sequenced from one sample in a study of PD-L1 blockade in urothelial cancer. Time point given: peripheral blood 6 weeks after treatment start. Here immunoSEQ multiplex PCR was the method, and the copy in TCRdb shows in-frame clones only, minus some. Of 100,000 to 150,000 clones detected, 86% appear once; the ten largest clones hold roughly 2.3%. Specimen: PBMCs, collected around atezolizumab (anti-PD-L1) treatment. The receptors were sampled from a middle-aged man with urothelial cancer.

The chain couples TRBV30 to TRBJ2-7; 14 positions match TRBD2. Trimming at V came to 1 base and at J to 2 bases, leaving 7 bases not matched to a gene. Germline CDR1 is GTSNPN and CDR2 is SVGIG (reference sequence). The CDR3 loop spans 17 amino acids. The CDR3 DNA is TGTGCCTGGAGTGGCTCCTGGACTAGCGGGAGGCCCTACGAGCAGTACTTC. This gives the protein CAWSGSWTSGRPYEQYF.

This rearrangement joins TRBV10-3 to TRBJ2-5; possibly TRBD2 for D (5 bases). Per germline, CDR1 ENHRY and CDR2 SYGVKD. The CDR3 spans 13 residues. This CDR3 reads CDHHPGYQETQYF. The CDR3 DNA reads as TGTGATCATCATCCGGGGTACCAAGAGACCCAGTACTTC.

This sequence joins TRBV19 and TRBJ1-5, with 9 bases identical to TRBD1. After removal of 6 bases from V and 5 bases from J, the junction contained 5 bases not matched to a gene. CDR3 size: 14 residues. The germline gives CDR1 LNHDA, CDR2 SQIVND (reference sequence). In DNA form, the CDR3 reads TGTGCCAGTAGCACCGGGACAGGGCATCAGCCCCAGCATTTT. This sequence encodes CASSTGTGHQPQHF.

This clone was detected only a few times. The rearrangement links TRBV30 to TRBJ2-7; TRBD1 matches 9 bases. From germline, CDR1 is GTSNPN and CDR2 SVGIG (reference sequence). CDR3 length: 16 residues. J gave up 5 bases and V 1 base, and 12 bases lay outside the gene matches. The CDR3 region has the DNA TGTGCCTGGAGTGGGCTTGAGATTACAGGGGGCCACGAGCAGTACTTC. Its protein is CAWSGLEITGGHEQYF.

The rearrangement links TRBV27 to TRBJ1-4; D gene unclear. Trimming took off 3 bases at V and 1 base at J, with 6 bases between the two ends. Per the germline V gene, CDR1 is MNHEY and CDR2 is SMNVEV (reference sequence). This CDR3 comprises 14 residues. The CDR3 spells CASSLGRTNEKLFF. CDR3 bases: TGTGCCAGCAGTTTGGGCAGAACTAATGAAAAACTGTTTTTT.

The rearrangement uses TRBV6-1 and TRBJ2-2, with 8 bases aligning to TRBD1. Germline CDR1 MNHNS, CDR2 SASEGT. Losses at the gene ends were 7 bases for V and 8 bases for J; bases not matched to a gene: 9. The CDR3 extends over 14 amino acids. CDR3 residues: CASIRDRTSGELFF. The CDR3 region has the DNA TGTGCCAGCATACGGGACAGGACTTCGGGGGAGCTGTTTTTT.

The CDR3 DNA sequence: TGCGCCAGCAAATTGGCGGGAGGTGAAAAACTGTTTTTT. Residues: CASKLAGGEKLFF. The chain joins TRBV5-1 to TRBJ1-4; D gene unclear. This CDR3 spans 13 amino acids. Germline CDR1 reads SGHRS; CDR2 reads YFSETQ. The V end lost 6 bases, the J end lost 7 bases, and 13 bases lay between the germline ends.

The chain couples TRBV9 to TRBJ2-2; 9 nucleotides align to TRBD1. J was trimmed by 7 bases and V by 3 bases; bases with no gene match: 7. The germline gives CDR1 SGDLS, CDR2 YYNGEE. The CDR3 loop spans 15 amino acids. The CDR3 DNA follows: TGTGCCAGCAGCGCCGGGACAGGGAGGGGCGGGGAGCTGTTTTTT. Residues: CASSAGTGRGGELFF.

The chain uses TRBV7-8 and TRBJ2-7; 9 nucleotides align to TRBD1. Trimming took 4 bases from V and 1 from J; bases not matched to a gene: 2. The length of the CDR3 is 14 residues. The germline V gene has CDR1 SGHVS and CDR2 FQNEAQ. The CDR3 nucleotides are TGTGCCAGCAGCTCCGGGACAGGGTCCTACGAGCAGTACTTC. It translates to CASSSGTGSYEQYF.

V is TRBV19 and J is TRBJ2-1, with 16 nucleotides matching TRBD2. The germline V gene has CDR1 LNHDA and CDR2 SQIVND (reference sequence). V was pared by 5 bases and J by 3 bases, with 13 bases of the junction left unmatched. CDR3 size: 20 residues. Here the CDR3 DNA reads TGTGCCAGTAGTCTCCGTCCCGGGACTAGCGGGAGGGCCCTCTACAATGAGCAGTTCTTC. It is translated as CASSLRPGTSGRALYNEQFF.

The gene calls are TRBV6-1 and TRBJ2-7, with no clear D. The CDR3 length is 14 residues. Per the germline V gene, CDR1 is MNHNS and CDR2 is SASEGT. Trimming removed 1 base at V and 1 base at J, with 8 bases between. CDR3 loop: CASSEGGSSYEQYF. Here the CDR3 DNA reads TGTGCCAGCAGTGAAGGAGGCAGTTCCTACGAGCAGTACTTC.

The V and J genes are TRBV6-1 and TRBJ2-1; D might be TRBD2 (5 bases). Looked up from germline, CDR1 is MNHNS and CDR2 is SASEGT. The ends were cut back, 5 bases at V and 8 bases at J, with 19 bases in the middle. This CDR3 contains 15 residues. CDR3 DNA: TGTGCCAGCAGTCACCCCCTATTGGCGGGCGATGAGCAGTTCTTC. Protein product: CASSHPLLAGDEQFF.

Concerning this clone itself: This sample also contains other DNA sequences that code for the same CDR3. The chain links TRBV4-1 to TRBJ2-7; 12 bases match TRBD2. The CDR3 length is 15 residues. In germline, CDR1 is MGHRA, CDR2 YSYEKL. The V segment lost 4 bases and the J segment 4 bases; nucleotides outside the gene matches: 5. The CDR3 region is CASSPLTSGRYEQYF. The CDR3 DNA sequence: TGCGCCAGCAGCCCGTTGACTAGCGGGAGATACGAGCAGTACTTC.

The chain carries TRBV6-1 and TRBJ1-2; the D is unclear. Trimming took off 8 bases at V and 4 bases at J, with 17 bases between the two ends. The CDR3 is made up of 14 amino acids. Per the germline V gene, CDR1 is MNHNS and CDR2 is SASEGT. CDR3 DNA: TGTGCCAGCCGAAATGGGCAGACCCTCTATGGCTACACCTTC. It encodes CASRNGQTLYGYTF.

This clone was seen a single time. The chain has TRBV30 and TRBJ1-2, with 8 bases that match TRBD1. There are 15 residues in the CDR3. The J segment lost 7 bases and the V segment lost 1 base, leaving 11 bases of the junction unmatched. From germline, CDR1 is GTSNPN and CDR2 SVGIG (reference sequence). The DNA of the CDR3 is TGTGCCTGGAGTGGCCAGGGGGCGCCGGGTTTTGGCTACACCTTC. Protein: CAWSGQGAPGFGYTF.

This clone was found a few times. This chain's CDR3 is CAISESGGKNTEAFF. CDR3 bases: TGTGCCATCAGTGAGTCAGGAGGTAAGAACACTGAAGCTTTCTTT. The V and J genes are TRBV10-3 and TRBJ1-1, with D uncertain. Germline V gene sequence: CDR1 ENHRY, CDR2 SYGVKD. CDR3 length: 15 residues. Deletions cut 0 bases from V and 1 base from J, with 9 bases between.

The chain links TRBV30 to TRBJ1-2; 11 positions match TRBD1. The CDR3 sequence is 19 residues long. Looked up from germline, CDR1 is GTSNPN and CDR2 is SVGIG (reference sequence). Trimming took 1 base from V and 2 from J; bases not matched to a gene: 15. In nucleotides, the CDR3 is TGTGCCTGGAGTGCTACCCCCGGGACAGGGGGAAGATTAAACTATGGCTACACCTTC. Its protein is CAWSATPGTGGRLNYGYTF.

V usage is TRBV10-1 and J usage is TRBJ2-3; 12 bases are a match to TRBD2. From germline, CDR1 is WNHNN and CDR2 SYGVQD (reference sequence). V lost 5 bases and J lost 0; bases outside the gene matches: 9. The CDR3 has 18 amino acids. CDR3 in DNA: TGCGCCAGCAGTTACCAGACTAGCGGGAGCCCAAGCACAGATACGCAGTATTTT. Amino acids: CASSYQTSGSPSTDTQYF.

This clone was counted a few times. The gene calls are TRBV30 and TRBJ1-1; D remains ambiguous. V was clipped by 0 bases and J by 1 base, with 9 bases between them. Per germline, CDR1 GTSNPN and CDR2 SVGIG (reference sequence). The CDR3 sequence is 14 residues long. The CDR3 reads CAWSVAGSNTEAFF. The DNA for the CDR3 is TGTGCCTGGAGTGTAGCGGGCTCGAACACTGAAGCTTTCTTT.

The chain employs TRBV28 and TRBJ1-5; TRBD1 is a possible D gene (6 bases). V was trimmed by 2 bases and J by 7 bases, leaving 6 bases between them. This CDR3 is built from 12 residues. Looked up from germline, CDR1 is MDHEN and CDR2 is SYDVKM. The CDR3 nucleotides read TGTGCCAGCAGTTTAAGGGGGCAGCCCCAGCATTTT. Translated: CASSLRGQPQHF.